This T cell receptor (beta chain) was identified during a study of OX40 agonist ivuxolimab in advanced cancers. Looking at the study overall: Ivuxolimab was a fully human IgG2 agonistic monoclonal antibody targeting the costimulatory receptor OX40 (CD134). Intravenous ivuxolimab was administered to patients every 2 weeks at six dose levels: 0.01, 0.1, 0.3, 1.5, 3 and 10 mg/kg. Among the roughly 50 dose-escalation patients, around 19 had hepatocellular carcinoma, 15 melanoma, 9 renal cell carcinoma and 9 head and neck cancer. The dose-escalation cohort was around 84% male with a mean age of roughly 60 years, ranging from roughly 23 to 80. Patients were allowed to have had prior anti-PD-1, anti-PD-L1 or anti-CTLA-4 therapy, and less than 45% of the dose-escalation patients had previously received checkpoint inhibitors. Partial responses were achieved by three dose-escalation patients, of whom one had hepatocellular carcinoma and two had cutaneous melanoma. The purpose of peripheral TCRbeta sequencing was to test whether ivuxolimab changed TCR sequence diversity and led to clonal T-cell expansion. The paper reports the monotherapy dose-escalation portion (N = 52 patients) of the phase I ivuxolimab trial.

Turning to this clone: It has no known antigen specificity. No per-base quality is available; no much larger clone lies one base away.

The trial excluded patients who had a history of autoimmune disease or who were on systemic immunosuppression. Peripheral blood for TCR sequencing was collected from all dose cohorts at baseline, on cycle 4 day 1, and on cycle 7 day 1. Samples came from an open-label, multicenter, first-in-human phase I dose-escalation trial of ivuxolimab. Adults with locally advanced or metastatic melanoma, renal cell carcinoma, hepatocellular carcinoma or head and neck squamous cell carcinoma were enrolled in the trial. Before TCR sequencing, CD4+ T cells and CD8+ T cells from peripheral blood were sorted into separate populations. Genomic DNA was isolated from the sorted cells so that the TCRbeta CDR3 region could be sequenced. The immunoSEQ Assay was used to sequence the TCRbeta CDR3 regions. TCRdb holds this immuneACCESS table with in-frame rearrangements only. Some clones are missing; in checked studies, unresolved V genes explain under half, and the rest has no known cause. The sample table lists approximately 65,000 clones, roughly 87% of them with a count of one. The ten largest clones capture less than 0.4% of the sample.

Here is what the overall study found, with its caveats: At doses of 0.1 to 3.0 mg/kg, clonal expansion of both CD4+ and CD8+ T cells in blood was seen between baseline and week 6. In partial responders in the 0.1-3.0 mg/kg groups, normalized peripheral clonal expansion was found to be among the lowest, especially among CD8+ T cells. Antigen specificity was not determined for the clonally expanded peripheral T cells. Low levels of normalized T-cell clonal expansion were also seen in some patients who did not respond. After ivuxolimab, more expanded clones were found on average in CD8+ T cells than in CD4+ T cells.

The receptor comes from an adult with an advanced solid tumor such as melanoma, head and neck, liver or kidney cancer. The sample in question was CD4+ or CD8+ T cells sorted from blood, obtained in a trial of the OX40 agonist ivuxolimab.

The nucleotides read TGTGCCAGCAGACCGGGACCTACTACAGATACGCAGTATTTT. It is translated as CASRPGPTTDTQYF. The chain employs TRBV7-2 and TRBJ2-3; the D segment may tentatively be TRBD1 or TRBD2, each giving 5 matched bases. CDR1 and CDR2 are drawn from the germline V gene: SGHTA, FQGNSA. V loses 6 bases, J loses 3 bases, and the germline ends lie 13 bases apart. From the cysteine up to the phenylalanine, the CDR3 has a length of 14 residues. Only the CDR3 portion is preserved as DNA: 42 bases, with reading frame beginning at the first base.